This section outlines one TCR beta chain sequence together with its context. This sample was included in a study of identifying expanded T cells in peripheral blood. Collection occurred without any documented infections or immune events in donors. TCRdb's copy holds only in-frame clones and misses some; the assay was immunoSEQ multiplex PCR. The profile covers approximately 56,000 clones, with 82% appearing a single time and 12% to 15% taken by the ten largest. The CDR3 is 15 residues long. The trim removed 2 bases at V and 3 bases at J, leaving 5 bases unmatched. CDR1 SGHDT and CDR2 YYEEEE come from the germline V gene.

This clonotype was sampled from a person aged 18 to 70 in good health. Specimen: blood. The rearrangement uses TRBV5-6 and TRBJ1-5, with 7 bases matching TRBD1. The CDR3 sequence is CASSFYGQDNQPQHF. The DNA for the CDR3 is TGTGCCAGCAGCTTTTATGGACAGGACAATCAGCCCCAGCATTTT. Together with reference TRBV5-6 and TRBJ1-5, the CDR3 gives the full variable domain: DAGVTQSPTHLIKTRGQQVTLRCSPKSGHDTVSWYQQALGQGPQFIFQYYEEEERQRGNFPDRFSGHQFPNYSSELNVNALLLGDSALYLCASSFYGQDNQPQHFGDGTRLSIL.